Reported below is one TCR beta chain. The antigen is undetermined. This sample stems from a study of T cell repertoires in cytomegalovirus infection. Study overall: Public TCR beta signatures provided an indication of both CMV infection and a matching HLA type. Findings and caveats of the study: CMV-specific TCR beta clonotypes restricted by HLA-C dominated the ex vivo response.

Germline CDR1 and CDR2: LNHDA and SQIVND (reference sequence). The CDR3 is 13 residues long. Deletions cut 2 bases from V and 5 bases from J, with 6 bases between. TCRdb reprocessed the reads via MiXCR and lists one record per CDR3 protein. The sample consists of 350,000 to 450,000 distinct CDR3 sequences, 18% of them appearing once. The sequence derives from a human donor in good health (CMV status not recorded). Some clones in this sample may be carry-over from other donors' samples. The rearrangement links TRBV19 to TRBJ2-2; no clear D gene. The material sequenced was PBMCs. The CDR3 sequence is CASSITQTGELFF. In nucleotides, the CDR3 is TGTGCCAGTAGTATAACACAGACCGGGGAGCTGTTTTTT.